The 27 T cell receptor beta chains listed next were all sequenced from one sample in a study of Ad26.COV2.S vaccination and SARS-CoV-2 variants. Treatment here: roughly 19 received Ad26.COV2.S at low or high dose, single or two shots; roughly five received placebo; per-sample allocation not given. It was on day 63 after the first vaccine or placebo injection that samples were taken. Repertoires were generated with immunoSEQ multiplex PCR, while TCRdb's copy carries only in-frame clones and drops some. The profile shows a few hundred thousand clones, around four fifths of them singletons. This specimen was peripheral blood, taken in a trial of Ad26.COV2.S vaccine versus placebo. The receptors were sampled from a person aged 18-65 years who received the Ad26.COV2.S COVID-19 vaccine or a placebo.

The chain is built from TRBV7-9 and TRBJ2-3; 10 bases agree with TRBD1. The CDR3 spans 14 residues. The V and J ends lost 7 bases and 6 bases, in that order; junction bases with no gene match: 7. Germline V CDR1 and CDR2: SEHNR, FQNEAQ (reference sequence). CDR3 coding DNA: TGTGCCAGCACCATGGGACAGGGGATGGATACGCAGTATTTT. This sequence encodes CASTMGQGMDTQYF. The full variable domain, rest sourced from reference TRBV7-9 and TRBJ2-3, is DTGVSQNPRHKITKRGQNVTFRCDPISEHNRLYWYRQTLGQGPEFLTYFQNEAQLEKSRLLSDRFSAERPKGSFSTLEIQRTEQGDSAMYLCASTMGQGMDTQYFGPGTRLTVL.

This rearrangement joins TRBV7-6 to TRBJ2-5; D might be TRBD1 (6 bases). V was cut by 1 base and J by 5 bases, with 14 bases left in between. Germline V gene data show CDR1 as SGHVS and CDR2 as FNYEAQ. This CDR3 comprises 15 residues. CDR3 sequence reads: CASSLEAQGRETQYF. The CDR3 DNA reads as TGTGCCAGCAGCTTAGAGGCACAGGGTAGGGAGACCCAGTACTTC. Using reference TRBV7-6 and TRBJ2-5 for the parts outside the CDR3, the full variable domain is GAGVSQSPRYKVTKRGQDVALRCDPISGHVSLYWYRQALGQGPEFLTYFNYEAQQDKSGLPNDRFSAERPEGSISTLTIQRTEQRDSAMYRCASSLEAQGRETQYFGPGTRLLVL.

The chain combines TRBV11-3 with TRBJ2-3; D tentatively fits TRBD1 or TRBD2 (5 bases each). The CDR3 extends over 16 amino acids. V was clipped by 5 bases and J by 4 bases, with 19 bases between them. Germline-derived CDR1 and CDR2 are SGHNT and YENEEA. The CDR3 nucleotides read TGTGCCAGCAGCCCGTTTGAGGGGAAGGTCGCAGATACGCAGTATTTT. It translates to CASSPFEGKVADTQYF.

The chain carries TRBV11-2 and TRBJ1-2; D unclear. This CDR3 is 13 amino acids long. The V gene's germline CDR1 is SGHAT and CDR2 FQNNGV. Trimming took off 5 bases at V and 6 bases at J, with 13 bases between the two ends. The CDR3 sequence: CASSHLGPDGYTF. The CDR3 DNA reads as TGTGCCAGCAGCCACCTCGGTCCAGATGGCTACACCTTC.

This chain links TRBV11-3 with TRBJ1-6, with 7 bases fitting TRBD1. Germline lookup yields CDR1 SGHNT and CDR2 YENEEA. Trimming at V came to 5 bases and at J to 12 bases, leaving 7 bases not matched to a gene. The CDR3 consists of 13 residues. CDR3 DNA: TGTGCCAGCAGCCTCGGACAGGCCCAACCCCTCCACTTT. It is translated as CASSLGQAQPLHF.

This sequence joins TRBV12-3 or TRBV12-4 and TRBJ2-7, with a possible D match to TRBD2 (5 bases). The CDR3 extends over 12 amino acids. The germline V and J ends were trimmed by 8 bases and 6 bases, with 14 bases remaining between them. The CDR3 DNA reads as TGTGCCAGCGGGCGGGTCGGGGTCGAGCAGTACTTC. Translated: CASGRVGVEQYF.

CDR3 loop: CASSPYTTGDYGYTF. CDR3 sequence (DNA): TGTGCCAGCAGCCCGTACACGACAGGGGACTATGGCTACACCTTC. The chain combines TRBV5-5 with TRBJ1-2; 8 nucleotides agree with TRBD1. The CDR3 covers 15 residues. Germline-derived CDR1 and CDR2 are SGHKS and YYEKEE (reference sequence). The ends lost 4 bases at V and 3 bases at J; junction bases unmatched: 8. Combining the CDR3 with reference TRBV5-5 and TRBJ1-2 gives the whole variable domain DAGVTQSPTHLIKTRGQQVTLRCSPISGHKSVSWYQQVLGQGPQFIFQYYEKEERGRGNFPDRFSARQFPNYSSELNVNALLLGDSALYLCASSPYTTGDYGYTFGSGTRLTVV.

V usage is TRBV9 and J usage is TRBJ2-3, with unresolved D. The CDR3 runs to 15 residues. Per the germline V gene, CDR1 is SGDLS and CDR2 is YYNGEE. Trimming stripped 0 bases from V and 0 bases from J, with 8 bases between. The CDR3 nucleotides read TGTGCCAGCAGCGTAGAGGTGGGAAGCACAGATACGCAGTATTTT. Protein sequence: CASSVEVGSTDTQYF.

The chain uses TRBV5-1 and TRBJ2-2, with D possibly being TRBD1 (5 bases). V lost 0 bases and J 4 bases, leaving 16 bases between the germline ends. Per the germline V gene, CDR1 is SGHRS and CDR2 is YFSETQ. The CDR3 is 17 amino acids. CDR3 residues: CASSLEGLDFFTGELFF. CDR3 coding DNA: TGCGCCAGCAGCTTGGAGGGGCTAGACTTTTTCACCGGGGAGCTGTTTTTT.

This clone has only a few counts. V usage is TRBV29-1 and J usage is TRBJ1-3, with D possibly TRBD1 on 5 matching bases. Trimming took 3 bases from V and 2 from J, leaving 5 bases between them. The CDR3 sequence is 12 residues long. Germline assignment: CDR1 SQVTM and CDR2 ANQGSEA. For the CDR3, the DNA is TGCAGCGTTGAGGGGGCTGGAAACACCATATATTTT. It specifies CSVEGAGNTIYF. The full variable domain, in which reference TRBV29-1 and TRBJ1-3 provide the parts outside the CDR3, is SAVISQKPSRDICQRGTSLTIQCQVDSQVTMMFWYRQQPGQSLTLIATANQGSEATYESGFVIDKFPISRPNLTFSTLTVSNMSPEDSSIYLCSVEGAGNTIYFGEGSWLTVV.

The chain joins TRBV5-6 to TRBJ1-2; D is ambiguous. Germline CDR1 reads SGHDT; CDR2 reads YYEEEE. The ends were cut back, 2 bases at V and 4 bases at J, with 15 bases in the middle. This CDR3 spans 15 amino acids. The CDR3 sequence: CASSFNRPGGYGYTF. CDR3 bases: TGTGCCAGCAGCTTCAATAGGCCCGGCGGCTATGGCTACACCTTC.

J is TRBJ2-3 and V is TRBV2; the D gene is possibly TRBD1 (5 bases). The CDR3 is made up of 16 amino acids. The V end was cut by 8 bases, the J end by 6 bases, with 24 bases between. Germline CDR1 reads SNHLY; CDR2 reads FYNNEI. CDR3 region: CASGKWKDSPKDTQYF. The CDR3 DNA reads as TGTGCCAGCGGCAAGTGGAAAGACAGCCCCAAGGATACGCAGTATTTT. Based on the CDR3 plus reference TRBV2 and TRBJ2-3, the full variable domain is EPEVTQTPSHQVTQMGQEVILRCVPISNHLYFYWYRQILGQKVEFLVSFYNNEISEKSEIFDDQFSVERPDGSNFTLKIRSTKLEDSAMYFCASGKWKDSPKDTQYFGPGTRLTVL.

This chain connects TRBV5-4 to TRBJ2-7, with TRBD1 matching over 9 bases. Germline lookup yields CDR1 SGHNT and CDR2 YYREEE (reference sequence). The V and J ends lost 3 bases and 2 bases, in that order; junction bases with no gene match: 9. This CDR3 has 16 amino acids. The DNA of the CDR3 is TGTGCCAGCAGCTCCGTATGGGGGACAGGGACCTACGAGCAGTACTTC. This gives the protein CASSSVWGTGTYEQYF. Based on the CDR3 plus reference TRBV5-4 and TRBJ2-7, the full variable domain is ETGVTQSPTHLIKTRGQQVTLRCSSQSGHNTVSWYQQALGQGPQFIFQYYREEENGRGNFPPRFSGLQFPNYSSELNVNALELDDSALYLCASSSVWGTGTYEQYFGPGTRLTVT.

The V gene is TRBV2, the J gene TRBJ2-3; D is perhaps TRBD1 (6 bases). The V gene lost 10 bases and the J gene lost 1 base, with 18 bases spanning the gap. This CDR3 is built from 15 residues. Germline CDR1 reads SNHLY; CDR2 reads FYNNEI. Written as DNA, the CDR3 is TGTGCCACCCCGGTCGGGGACACCCGCACAGATACGCAGTATTTT. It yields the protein CATPVGDTRTDTQYF.

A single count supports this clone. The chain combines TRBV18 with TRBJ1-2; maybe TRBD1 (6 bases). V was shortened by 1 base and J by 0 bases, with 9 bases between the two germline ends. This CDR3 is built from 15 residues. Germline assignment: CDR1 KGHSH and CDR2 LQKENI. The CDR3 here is CASSPQGESNYGYTF. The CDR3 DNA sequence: TGTGCCAGCTCACCACAGGGGGAATCTAACTATGGCTACACCTTC.

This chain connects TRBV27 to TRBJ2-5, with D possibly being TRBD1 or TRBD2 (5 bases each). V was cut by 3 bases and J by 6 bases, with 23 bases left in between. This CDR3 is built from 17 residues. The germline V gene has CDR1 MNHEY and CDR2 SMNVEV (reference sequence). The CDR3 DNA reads TGTGCCAGCAGTTTCCCCGGTGGGACGCCCCCAAGGAAGACCCAGTACTTC. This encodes CASSFPGGTPPRKTQYF.

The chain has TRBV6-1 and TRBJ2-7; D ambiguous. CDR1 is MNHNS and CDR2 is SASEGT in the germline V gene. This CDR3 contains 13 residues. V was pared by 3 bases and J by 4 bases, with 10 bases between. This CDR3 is CASSDEVGYEQYF. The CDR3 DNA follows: TGTGCCAGCAGTGACGAAGTGGGTTACGAGCAGTACTTC.

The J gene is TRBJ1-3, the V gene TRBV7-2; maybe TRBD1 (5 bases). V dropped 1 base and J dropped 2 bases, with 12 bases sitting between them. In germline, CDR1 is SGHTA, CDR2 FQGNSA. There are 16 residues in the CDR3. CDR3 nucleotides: TGTGCCAGCAGCTTAGTCGGGGGAGGAACTGGAAACACCATATATTTT. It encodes CASSLVGGGTGNTIYF.

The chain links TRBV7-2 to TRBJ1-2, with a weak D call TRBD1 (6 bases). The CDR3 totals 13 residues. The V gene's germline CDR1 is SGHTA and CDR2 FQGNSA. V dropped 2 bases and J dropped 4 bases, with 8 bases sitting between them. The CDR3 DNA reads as TGTGCCAGCAGCTTACTGGGGGCCTATGGCTACACCTTC. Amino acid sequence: CASSLLGAYGYTF. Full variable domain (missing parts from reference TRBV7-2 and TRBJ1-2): GAGVSQSPSNKVTEKGKDVELRCDPISGHTALYWYRQSLGQGLEFLIYFQGNSAPDKSGLPSDRFSAERTGGSVSTLTIQRTQQEDSAVYLCASSLLGAYGYTFGSGTRLTVV.

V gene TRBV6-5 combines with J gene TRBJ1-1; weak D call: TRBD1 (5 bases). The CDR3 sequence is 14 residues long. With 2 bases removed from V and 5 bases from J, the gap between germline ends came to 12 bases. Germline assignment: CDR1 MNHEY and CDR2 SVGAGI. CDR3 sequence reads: CASSYVSGGTEAFF. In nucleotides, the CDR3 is TGTGCCAGCAGTTACGTTAGTGGGGGAACTGAAGCTTTCTTT.

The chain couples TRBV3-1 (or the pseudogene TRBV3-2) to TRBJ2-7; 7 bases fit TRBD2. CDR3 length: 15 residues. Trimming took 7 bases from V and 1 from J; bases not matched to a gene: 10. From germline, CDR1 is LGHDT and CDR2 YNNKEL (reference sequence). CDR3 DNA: TGTGCCAGCACCCGCAGGGCTAGCGGATCCTACGAGCAGTACTTC. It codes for CASTRRASGSYEQYF.

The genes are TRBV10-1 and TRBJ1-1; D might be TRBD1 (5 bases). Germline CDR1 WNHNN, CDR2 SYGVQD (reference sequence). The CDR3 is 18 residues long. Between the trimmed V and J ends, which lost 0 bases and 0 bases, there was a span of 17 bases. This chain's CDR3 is CASSESSQGLSMNTEAFF. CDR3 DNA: TGCGCCAGCAGTGAGTCGAGCCAGGGCTTATCCATGAACACTGAAGCTTTCTTT.

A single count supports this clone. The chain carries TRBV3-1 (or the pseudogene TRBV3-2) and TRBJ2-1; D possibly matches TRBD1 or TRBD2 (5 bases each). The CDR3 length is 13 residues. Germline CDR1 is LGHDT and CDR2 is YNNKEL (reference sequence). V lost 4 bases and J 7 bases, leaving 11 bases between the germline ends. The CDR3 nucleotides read TGTGCCAGCAGCCGGGACGAGGGAAATGAGCAGTTCTTC. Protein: CASSRDEGNEQFF.

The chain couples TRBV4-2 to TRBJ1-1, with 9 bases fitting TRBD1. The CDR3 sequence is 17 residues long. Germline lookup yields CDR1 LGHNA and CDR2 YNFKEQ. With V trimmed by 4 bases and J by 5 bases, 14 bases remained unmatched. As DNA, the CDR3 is TGTGCCAGCAGCCGGAGCGGGACAGGGAAGCAACGTACTGAAGCTTTCTTT. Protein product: CASSRSGTGKQRTEAFF.

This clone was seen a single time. The DNA of the CDR3 is TGCGCCAGCAGCCAAGTCTTGGAAGATGAAGCTTTCTTT. Protein sequence: CASSQVLEDEAFF. The J gene is TRBJ1-1, the V gene TRBV4-3; D not resolved. The V gene's germline CDR1 is LGHNA and CDR2 YSLEER. The V and J ends lost 1 base and 7 bases respectively, with 10 bases between them. The CDR3 spans 13 residues.

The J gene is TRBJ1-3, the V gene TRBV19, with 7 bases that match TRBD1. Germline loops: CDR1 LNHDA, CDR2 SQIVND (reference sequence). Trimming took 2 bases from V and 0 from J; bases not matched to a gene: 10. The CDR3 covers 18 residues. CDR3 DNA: TGTGCCAGTAGTATACCCCGCCTCGGGACAGACTCTGGAAACACCATATATTTT. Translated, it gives CASSIPRLGTDSGNTIYF.

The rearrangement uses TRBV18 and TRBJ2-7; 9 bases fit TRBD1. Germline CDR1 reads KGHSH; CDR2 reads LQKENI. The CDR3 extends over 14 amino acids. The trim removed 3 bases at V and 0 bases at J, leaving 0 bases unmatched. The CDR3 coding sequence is TGTGCCAGCTCACCGACAGGGGGCTCCTACGAGCAGTACTTC. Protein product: CASSPTGGSYEQYF.